The 13 T cell receptor beta chains below all came from one sample that was sequenced in a study of CD8+CD57+ T cells in acquired aplastic anemia. Genomic DNA, serving as template, underwent TCR beta VDJ and CDR3 profiling. TCRdb analysed the reads with MiXCR anew, one entry per CDR3 protein. Of around 51,000 distinct CDR3 sequences in the sample, around two thirds are singletons; the top ten hold around 34%. The sequenced sample consisted of sorted CD4+, CD8+, or CD8+CD57+ T cells (not recorded which) from PBMCs. The origin of the receptors is a human donor in good health, serving as a control.

This clonotype appeared a few times. The chain combines TRBV10-1 with TRBJ1-2; D might be TRBD1 (6 bases). Trimming cost V 8 bases and J 2 bases, with 9 bases left between them. This CDR3 region has 12 residues. Germline CDR1 and CDR2: WNHNN and SYGVQD (reference sequence). The CDR3 reads CASPTGNYGYTF. CDR3 coding DNA: TGCGCCAGCCCGACAGGCAACTATGGCTACACCTTC.

CDR3 sequence reads: CAIRGDNQPQHF. In nucleotides, the CDR3 is TGTGCCATCAGGGGAGACAATCAGCCCCAGCATTTT. The rearrangement joins TRBV10-3 to TRBJ1-5, with unresolved D. The CDR3 is made up of 12 amino acids. CDR1 and CDR2 from the germline V gene are ENHRY and SYGVKD. V was shortened by 6 bases and J by 3 bases, with 6 bases between the two germline ends.

Points on this clonotype: At one end the junction does not follow the germline gene, possibly because of a read error. The V and J genes are TRBV24-1 and TRBJ2-1, with TRBD1 identical over 8 bases. CDR1 is KGHDR and CDR2 is SFDVKD in the germline V gene. This CDR3 contains 16 residues. The CDR3 DNA follows: TGTGCCTCCAGTGATCCTGGGACAGGACCTTACAATGAGCAGTTCTTC. It encodes CASSDPGTGPYNEQFF.

The V and J genes are TRBV10-1 and TRBJ1-4; 7 bases fit TRBD1. Unmatched junction bases numbered 20, after V lost 6 bases and J lost 7 bases. CDR1 and CDR2 from the germline V gene are WNHNN and SYGVQD (reference sequence). The CDR3 sequence is 18 residues long. CDR3: CASRDTYRQGGLGEKLFF. The CDR3 coding sequence is TGCGCCAGCAGAGATACTTATAGACAGGGAGGACTTGGTGAAAAACTGTTTTTT.

The chain employs TRBV20-1 and TRBJ1-1; D not certain. V gave up 0 bases and J gave up 7 bases, with 12 bases separating them. CDR3 size: 13 residues. Germline V gene sequence: CDR1 DFQATT, CDR2 SNEGSKA (reference sequence). The DNA for the CDR3 is TGCAGTGCTAGAGATCGGGCTTGGGGTGAAGCTTTCTTT. It specifies CSARDRAWGEAFF.

V gene TRBV7-2 combines with J gene TRBJ2-5; possible D gene TRBD2, 5 bases. CDR1 and CDR2 from the germline V gene are SGHTA and FQGNSA. CDR3 size: 13 residues. Trimming left V 3 bases short and J 2 bases short, with 7 bases between. The chain's CDR3 is CASSFREQETQYF. The DNA for the CDR3 is TGTGCCAGCAGCTTTCGGGAACAAGAGACCCAGTACTTC. Supplemented by reference TRBV7-2 and TRBJ2-5, the full variable domain reads GAGVSQSPSNKVTEKGKDVELRCDPISGHTALYWYRQSLGQGLEFLIYFQGNSAPDKSGLPSDRFSAERTGGSVSTLTIQRTQQEDSAVYLCASSFREQETQYFGPGTRLLVL.

This chain connects TRBV25-1 to TRBJ2-5, with D possibly called TRBD1 or TRBD2 (5 bases each). V lost 1 base and J 2 bases, leaving 8 bases between the germline ends. The germline V gene encodes CDR1 MGHDK and CDR2 SYGVNS. CDR3 length: 14 amino acids. Written as DNA, the CDR3 is TGTGCCAGCAGTGAATTTGGGGGACAAGAGACCCAGTACTTC. Amino acids: CASSEFGGQETQYF.

The gene calls are TRBV20-1 and TRBJ1-5, with D possibly being TRBD1 (6 bases). The CDR3 is made up of 13 amino acids. Trimming pared 1 base from V and 6 bases from J, leaving 10 bases between. Looked up from germline, CDR1 is DFQATT and CDR2 is SNEGSKA (reference sequence). CDR3 region: CSARGGAGQPQHF. CDR3 sequence (DNA): TGCAGTGCTAGAGGGGGGGCGGGTCAGCCCCAGCATTTT.

This clonotype came up once. Without the conserved terminal phenylalanine or tryptophan, this CDR3 likely stems from a read error. The chain has TRBV9 and TRBJ2-5; D assignment may be TRBD1 or TRBD2 (6 bases each). V shed 4 bases and J shed 4 bases, with 23 bases lying between them. CDR1 and CDR2 (germline): SGDLS, YYNGEE. The CDR3 covers 17 residues. The CDR3 DNA follows: TGTGCCAGCAGCATAGAAGGGGGGCGGGACCCTCGAGAGACCCAGTACCTC. It is translated as CASSIEGGRDPRETQYL.

V gene TRBV27 combines with J gene TRBJ1-1; D possibly corresponds to TRBD1 (5 bases). Trimming shortened V by 8 bases and J by 4 bases, and 17 bases separated the two germline ends. Germline V gene lookup returns CDR1 MNHEY and CDR2 SMNVEV (reference sequence). CDR3 size: 14 residues. The CDR3 here is CASGLSSGTTEAFF. Here the CDR3 DNA reads TGTGCCAGCGGTCTATCTTCAGGGACCACTGAAGCTTTCTTT.

The chain employs TRBV10-3 and TRBJ1-6; 8 nucleotides line up with TRBD1. CDR1 is ENHRY and CDR2 is SYGVKD in the germline V gene. J lost 5 bases, V lost 2 bases, and 2 bases had no gene match. The CDR3 is made up of 15 amino acids. The CDR3 DNA reads TGTGCCATCAGTGAGCAGGACAGGGATAATTCACCCCTCCACTTT. This encodes CAISEQDRDNSPLHF.

The chain carries TRBV19 and TRBJ2-2; no clear D gene. The CDR3 loop spans 13 amino acids. Looked up from germline, CDR1 is LNHDA and CDR2 is SQIVND (reference sequence). Trimming removed 0 bases at V and 6 bases at J, with 5 bases between. For the CDR3, the DNA is TGTGCCAGTAGTATAGATCGAGCCGGGGAGCTGTTTTTT. It codes for CASSIDRAGELFF.

The V gene is TRBV19, the J gene TRBJ1-1; 7 bases align to TRBD1. The CDR3 loop spans 13 amino acids. Germline V gene data show CDR1 as LNHDA and CDR2 as SQIVND (reference sequence). V gave up 4 bases and J gave up 5 bases; unmatched junction bases: 4. CDR3 nucleotides: TGTGCCAGTAGTAATACAGGGGATACTGAAGCTTTCTTT. Translating gives CASSNTGDTEAFF. The full variable domain, in which reference TRBV19 and TRBJ1-1 provide the parts outside the CDR3, is DGGITQSPKYLFRKEGQNVTLSCEQNLNHDAMYWYRQDPGQGLRLIYYSQIVNDFQKGDIAEGYSVSREKKESFPLTVTSAQKNPTAFYLCASSNTGDTEAFFGQGTRLTVV.